This T cell receptor (beta chain) was recorded in a study of cytomegalovirus exposure and HLA in healthy donors. V gave up 4 bases and J gave up 7 bases; unmatched junction bases: 5. The CDR3 is made up of 14 amino acids. Germline V gene sequence: CDR1 SEHNR, CDR2 FQNEAQ (reference sequence). The donors were members of the roughly 120-subject validation cohort (separate from the approximately 670-subject first cohort). The study's findings and limits: Most TCR sequences were uncommon, yet certain public TCRs appeared in many donors.

The data were produced by immunoSEQ multiplex PCR, yet TCRdb's version contains in-frame clones alone and is incomplete. The sample records hundreds of thousands of clones, about 90% being singletons. As regards this clone: Its specificity is unknown.

This rearrangement joins TRBV7-9 to TRBJ2-1; 9 nucleotides line up with TRBD2. Sequencing was done on a sample of PBMCs. The sequence was collected from a woman aged 30 to 39 in good health and CMV-seropositive. The CDR3 protein is CASSYAGGHNEQFF. CDR3 nucleotides: TGTGCCAGCAGCTACGCGGGAGGGCATAATGAGCAGTTCTTC.